Presented here are 7 T cell receptor beta chains from one specimen sequenced in a study of regulatory T cells in long-lasting Graves disease. Assembly of TCR beta libraries relied on iRepertoire HTBI primers together with Arm-PCR of CDR3 regions. TCRdb redid the calling of the multiplex PCR reads with MiXCR, one entry per CDR3 protein. The sample includes 300,000 to 350,000 distinct CDR3 sequences, around 19% of them seen just once. Time point of the sample: persistent/refractory GD, antithyroid drugs over 5 years with positive TRAb. Extracted PBMC RNA gave rise to the TCR library. The input for sequencing was peripheral blood mononuclear cells (PBMCs), taken when the disease was refractory, from a patient treated with antithyroid drugs. All receptors derive from a female donor with Graves disease.

This clonotype was recorded a few times. The chain uses TRBV11-2 and TRBJ2-2; D is tentatively TRBD1 or TRBD2 (6 bases each). Trimming took 5 bases from V and 6 from J, leaving 19 bases between them. The CDR3 extends over 16 amino acids. CDR1 SGHAT and CDR2 FQNNGV come from the germline V gene. The CDR3 nucleotides are TGTGCCAGCAGCATCCTTGGGGGGCGCTTTGCCGGGGAGCTGTTTTTT. This gives the protein CASSILGGRFAGELFF.

This clonotype came up many times. The chain employs TRBV28 and TRBJ1-4; no definite D call. The CDR3 runs 13 residues. Trimming removed 4 bases from V and 5 bases from J, with 8 bases in between. CDR1 and CDR2 (germline): MDHEN, SYDVKM. DNA of the CDR3: TGTGCCAGCAGTTCAGGATCAAATGAAAAACTGTTTTTT. It encodes CASSSGSNEKLFF.

In its sample, this clonotype was seen once. V and J are TRBV3-1 and TRBJ2-7; 10 nucleotides match TRBD2. The CDR3 extends over 16 amino acids. V shed 4 bases, J shed 4 bases, and the junction held 10 bases outside the gene matches. CDR1 LGHDT and CDR2 YNNKEL come from the germline V gene (reference sequence). The CDR3 protein is CASSPPAAGGPYEQYF. The CDR3 bases are TGTGCCAGCAGCCCCCCGGCAGCGGGAGGGCCGTACGAGCAGTACTTC.

The sample holds one count of this clonotype. A much bigger clone sits one base away, suggesting this may be a read error. This chain connects TRBV6-1 to TRBJ1-6; D unresolved. V dropped 3 bases and J dropped 7 bases, with 7 bases sitting between them. CDR3 size: 13 residues. CDR1 MNHNS and CDR2 SASEGT come from the germline V gene. The CDR3 region is CASSESGNSPLHF. As DNA, the CDR3 is TGTGCCAGCAGTGAGTCGGGAAATTCACCCCTCCACTTT.

This clonotype was seen only a few times. This chain uses TRBV5-1 with TRBJ2-7, with D perhaps assigned TRBD1 or TRBD2 (6 bases each). Trimming removed 5 bases from V and 1 base from J, with 19 bases in between. The CDR3 contains 16 residues. Germline CDR1 is SGHRS and CDR2 is YFSETQ. CDR3: CASRRGAGTPSYEQYF. Written as DNA, the CDR3 is TGCGCCAGCAGAAGGGGGGCGGGGACTCCGTCCTACGAGCAGTACTTC.

This clonotype was seen a few times. The chain is built from TRBV5-5 and TRBJ1-6, with 7 bases matching TRBD1. V was clipped by 3 bases and J by 10 bases; unmatched bases: 10. Germline CDR1 is SGHKS and CDR2 is YYEKEE (reference sequence). The CDR3 extends over 15 amino acids. This CDR3 reads CASSSAGTANSPLHF. For the CDR3, the DNA is TGTGCCAGCAGCTCAGCCGGGACAGCCAACTCACCCCTCCACTTT. Full variable domain (missing parts from reference TRBV5-5 and TRBJ1-6): DAGVTQSPTHLIKTRGQQVTLRCSPISGHKSVSWYQQVLGQGPQFIFQYYEKEERGRGNFPDRFSARQFPNYSSELNVNALLLGDSALYLCASSSAGTANSPLHFGNGTRLTVT.

This CDR3 reads CASSAPLHARSGNTIYF. The DNA for the CDR3 is TGTGCCAGCAGCGCCCCCCTCCATGCCCGCTCTGGAAACACCATATATTTT. This rearrangement joins TRBV7-2 to TRBJ1-3; no reliable D call. CDR3 length: 17 amino acids. The V gene's germline CDR1 is SGHTA and CDR2 FQGNSA. V gave up 5 bases and J gave up 0 bases, with 17 bases separating them. Using reference TRBV7-2 and TRBJ1-3 for the parts outside the CDR3, the full variable domain is GAGVSQSPSNKVTEKGKDVELRCDPISGHTALYWYRQSLGQGLEFLIYFQGNSAPDKSGLPSDRFSAERTGGSVSTLTIQRTQQEDSAVYLCASSAPLHARSGNTIYFGEGSWLTVV.